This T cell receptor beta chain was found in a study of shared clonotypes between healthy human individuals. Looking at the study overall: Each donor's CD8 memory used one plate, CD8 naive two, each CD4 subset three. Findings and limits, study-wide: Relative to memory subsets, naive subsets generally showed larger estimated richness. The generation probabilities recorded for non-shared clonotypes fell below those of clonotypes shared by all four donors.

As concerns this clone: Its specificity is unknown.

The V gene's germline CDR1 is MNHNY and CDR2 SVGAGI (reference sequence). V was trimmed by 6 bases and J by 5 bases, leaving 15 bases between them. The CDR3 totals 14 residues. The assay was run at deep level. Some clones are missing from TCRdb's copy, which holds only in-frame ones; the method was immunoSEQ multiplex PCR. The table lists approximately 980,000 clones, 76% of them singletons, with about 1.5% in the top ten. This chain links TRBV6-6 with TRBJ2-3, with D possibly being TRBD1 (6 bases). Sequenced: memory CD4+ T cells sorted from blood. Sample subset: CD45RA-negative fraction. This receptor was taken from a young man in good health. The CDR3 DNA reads TGTGCCAGCAGCAGGGGAGCTCCGGGAGATACGCAGTATTTT. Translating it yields CASSRGAPGDTQYF.